This T cell receptor beta chain was sequenced in a study of blood T cell repertoires in COVID-19. Assay: immunoSEQ multiplex PCR; the TCRdb copy retains only in-frame clones and omits some. The table lists about 110,000 clones, 65% to 85% of them singletons. J gave up 8 bases and V 4 bases, and 12 bases lay outside the gene matches. The CDR3 sequence is 16 residues long. The V gene's germline CDR1 is SGHTS and CDR2 YDEGEE. This sequence was found in a woman between 70 and 85 years old with acute or convalescent COVID-19. The chain carries TRBV5-8 and TRBJ1-6; TRBD1 matches 7 bases. The sequenced sample consisted of peripheral blood. Here the CDR3 reads CASSPLLGQAYSPLHF. As DNA, the CDR3 is TGTGCCAGCAGCCCACTCCTTGGACAGGCTTATTCACCCCTCCACTTT.